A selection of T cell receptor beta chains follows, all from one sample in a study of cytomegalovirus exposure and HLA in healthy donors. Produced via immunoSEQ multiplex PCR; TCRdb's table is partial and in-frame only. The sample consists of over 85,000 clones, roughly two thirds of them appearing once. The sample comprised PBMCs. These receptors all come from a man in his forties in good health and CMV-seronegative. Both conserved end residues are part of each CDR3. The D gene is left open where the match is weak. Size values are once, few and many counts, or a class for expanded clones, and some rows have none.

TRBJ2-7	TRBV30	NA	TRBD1	TGTGCCTGGACAGGGGGCGCCTACGAGCAGTACTTC	CAWTGGAYEQYF
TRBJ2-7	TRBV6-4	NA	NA	TGTGCCAGCAACTCAACCAACAGAACCTACGAGCAGTACTTC	CASNSTNRTYEQYF
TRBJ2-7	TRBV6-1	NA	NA	TGTGCCAGCAGTGCTTACAGGGATTCCAAAGCCTACGAGCAGTACTTC	CASSAYRDSKAYEQYF
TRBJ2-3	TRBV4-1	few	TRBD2	TGCGCCAGCAGCCAAGATGGGAGGGCTGGGGATACGCAGTATTTT	CASSQDGRAGDTQYF
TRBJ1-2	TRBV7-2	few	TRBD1	TGTGCCAGCAGCGCAAAGCTGACAGGGGGCGTTGGCTACACCTTC	CASSAKLTGGVGYTF
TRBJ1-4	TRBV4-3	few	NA	TGCGCCAGCAGCCAAGATTCCGGGCTAGCTGAAAAACTGTTTTTT	CASSQDSGLAEKLFF
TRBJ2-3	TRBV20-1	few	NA	TGCAGTGCTAACCGGGTCGATACGCAGTATTTT	CSANRVDTQYF
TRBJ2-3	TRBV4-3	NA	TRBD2	TGCGCCAGCAGCCAAGGCGTAGCGGGGCGCACGGATACGCAGTATTTT	CASSQGVAGRTDTQYF
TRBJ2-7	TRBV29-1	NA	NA	TGCAGCGTTGAGGGTTATCAGGGTTACGAGCAGTACTTC	CSVEGYQGYEQYF
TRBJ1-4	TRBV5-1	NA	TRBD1	TGCGCCAGCAGCTACCGACAGGGTAGTAATGAAAAACTGTTTTTT	CASSYRQGSNEKLFF
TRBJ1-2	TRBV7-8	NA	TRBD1	TGTGCCAGCAGCCCCCAGACAGGGACCTATGGCTACACCTTC	CASSPQTGTYGYTF
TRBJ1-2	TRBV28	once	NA	TGTGCCAGCAGTTTCTGGGAGGACTATGGCTACACCTTC	CASSFWEDYGYTF
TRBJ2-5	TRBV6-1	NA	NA	TGTGCCAGCAGTGAATCCACTGGGGCGGGGGCCGAAGAGACCCAGTACTTC	CASSESTGAGAEETQYF
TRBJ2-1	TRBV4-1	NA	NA	TGCGCCAGCAGCCATGTTAGTTCCTACAATGAGCAGTTCTTC	CASSHVSSYNEQFF
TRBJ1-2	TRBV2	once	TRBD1	TGTGCCAGCGACGACAGGGACTATGGCTACACCTTC	CASDDRDYGYTF
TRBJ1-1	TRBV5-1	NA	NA	TGCGCCAGCAGCTTTGGGACTCCCCAAGAAGCTTTCTTT	CASSFGTPQEAFF
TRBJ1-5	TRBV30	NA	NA	TGTGCTTGGAGTCTCTCCGGGGGTAAGCCCCAGCATTTT	CAWSLSGGKPQHF
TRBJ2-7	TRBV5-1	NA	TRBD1	TGCGCCAGCAGCTTAGGACAGGGGGTAGACGAGCAGTACTTC	CASSLGQGVDEQYF
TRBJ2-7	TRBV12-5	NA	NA	TGTGCTAGTGGTTTGGTAAGGGGTGGAGGGTCCTACGAGCAGTACTTC	CASGLVRGGGSYEQYF
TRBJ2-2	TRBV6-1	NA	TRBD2	TGTGCCAGCAGTGAAGCTCTGGGGGGAGGGACCGGGGAGCTGTTTTTT	CASSEALGGGTGELFF
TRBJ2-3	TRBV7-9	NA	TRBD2	TGTGCCAGCAGCTTAGCAACTAGCGGGAGCACAGATACGCAGTATTTT	CASSLATSGSTDTQYF
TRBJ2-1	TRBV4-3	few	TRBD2	TGCGCCAGCAGCCAGGTCCGGGGGGTAACCTACAATGAGCAGTTCTTC	CASSQVRGVTYNEQFF
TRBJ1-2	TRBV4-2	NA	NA	TGTGCCAGCAGCCTGCGGGGAGGGTACTATGGCTACACCTTC	CASSLRGGYYGYTF
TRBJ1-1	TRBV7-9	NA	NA	TGTGCCAGCAGCTCCACTACTGAAGCTTTCTTT	CASSSTTEAFF
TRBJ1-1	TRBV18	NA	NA	TGTGCCAGCTCCGGTCTGATATTGAACACTGAAGCTTTCTTT	CASSGLILNTEAFF
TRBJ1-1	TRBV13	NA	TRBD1	TGTGCCAGCAGCGCAAGCCGAACCGGGACAGAGACCTTACTGAACACTGAAGCTTTCTTT	CASSASRTGTETLLNTEAFF
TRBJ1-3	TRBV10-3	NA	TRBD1	TGTGCCATCAGTGAGGGACAGGGGGCTGGAAACACCATATATTTT	CAISEGQGAGNTIYF
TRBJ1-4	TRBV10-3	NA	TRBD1	TGTGCCATCAGTGAGCAGGGGGCTGCTGAAAAACTGTTTTTT	CAISEQGAAEKLFF
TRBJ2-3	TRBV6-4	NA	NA	TGTGCCAGCAGTGTACCCGCGGACAGAACCCCATCCCGCGCAGATACGCAGTATTTT	CASSVPADRTPSRADTQYF
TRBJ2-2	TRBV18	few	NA	TGTGCCAGCTCACCTAATTCGAGGGATTCCGGCGGGGAGCTGTTTTTT	CASSPNSRDSGGELFF
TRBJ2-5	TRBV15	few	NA	TGTGCCACCAAACGTGGGGGGATCGGTAAAGAGACCCAGTACTTC	CATKRGGIGKETQYF
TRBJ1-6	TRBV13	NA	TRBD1	TGTGCCAGCAGCTTGGGACAGGGAACAATTTATAATTCACCCCTCCACTTT	CASSLGQGTIYNSPLHF
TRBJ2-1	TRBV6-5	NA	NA	TGTGCCAGCAGTTACCCTGAGTCGAGGGATGAGCAGTTCTTC	CASSYPESRDEQFF
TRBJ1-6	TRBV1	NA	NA	TGCACCAGCAGCCTCCGAACGGGACAGGGCAATTCACCCCTCCACTTT	CTSSLRTGQGNSPLHF
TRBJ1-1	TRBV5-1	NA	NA	TGCGCCAGCAGCTTGACAGGGTCGACTGAAGCTTTCTTT	CASSLTGSTEAFF
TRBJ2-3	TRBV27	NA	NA	TGTGCCAGCAGTACCCATAGGGACTATACGCAGTATTTT	CASSTHRDYTQYF
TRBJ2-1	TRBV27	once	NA	TGTGCCAGCAGTCCTTATACCGAGAGCTCCTACAATGAGCAGTTCTTC	CASSPYTESSYNEQFF
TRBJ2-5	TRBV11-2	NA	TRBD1	TGTGCCAGCAGCACAGGGGTCCAAGAGACCCAGTACTTC	CASSTGVQETQYF
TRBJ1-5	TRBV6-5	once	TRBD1	TGTGCCAGCAGTTACTCACAGGGGGCAGGTCAGCCCCAGCATTTT	CASSYSQGAGQPQHF
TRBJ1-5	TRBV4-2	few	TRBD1	TGTGCCAGCAGCCAAGATTTAAGAAGGGGGCGGGCCAATCAGCCCCAGCATTTT	CASSQDLRRGRANQPQHF
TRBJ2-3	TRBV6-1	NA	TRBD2	TGTGCCAGCAGCGTGACTAGCGGGGGAACCGATACGCAGTATTTT	CASSVTSGGTDTQYF
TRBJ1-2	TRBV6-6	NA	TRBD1	TGTGCCAGCAGTTTAGTGGGACAGGGCGGGTATGGCTACACCTTC	CASSLVGQGGYGYTF
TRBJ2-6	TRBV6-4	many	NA	TGTGCCAGCAGTGACTCTGCGGGCTCTGGGGCCAACGTCCTGACTTTC	CASSDSAGSGANVLTF
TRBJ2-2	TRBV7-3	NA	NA	TGTGCCAGCAGCTTAATAGCGGCGGTGAACACCGGGGAGCTGTTTTTT	CASSLIAAVNTGELFF
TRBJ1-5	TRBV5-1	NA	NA	TGCGCCAGCGCACGTACAGGGATCTCTCTTACAAGCAATCAGCCCCAGCATTTT	CASARTGISLTSNQPQHF
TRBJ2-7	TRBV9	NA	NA	TGTGCCAGCAGCCTAGGGGGGGGGCCCGAGGGCGAGCAGTACTTC	CASSLGGGPEGEQYF
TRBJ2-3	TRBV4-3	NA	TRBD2	TGCGCCAGCAGCCAGAGTACGGGACTAGCGGATCCGGATACGCAGTATTTT	CASSQSTGLADPDTQYF
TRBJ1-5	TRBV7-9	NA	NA	TGTGCCAGCAGCTTACCGAACAGGGAAGGTAGCAATCAGCCCCAGCATTTT	CASSLPNREGSNQPQHF
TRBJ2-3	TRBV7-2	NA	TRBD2	TGTGCCAGCAGCTTCCGGACTAGCGGCTCAGATACGCAGTATTTT	CASSFRTSGSDTQYF
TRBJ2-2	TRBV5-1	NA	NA	TGCGCCAGCAGTCTGGAAGGGGCGACCACCGGGGAGCTGTTTTTT	CASSLEGATTGELFF
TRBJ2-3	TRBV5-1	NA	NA	TGCGCCTCCTCGGAGCAGGGCTACTTAGATACGCAGTATTTT	CASSEQGYLDTQYF
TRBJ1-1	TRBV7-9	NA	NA	TGTGCCAGCAACCCACCGGGAGGGCACACTGAAGCTTTCTTT	CASNPPGGHTEAFF